This T cell receptor (beta chain) appears in the sequencing data of a study of blood T cell repertoires in COVID-19. Study at large: Acute and convalescent COVID-19 samples came from the United States, Italy and Spain.

The junction had 11 bases not matched to a gene; V was cut back by 2 bases and J by 4 bases. The germline CDR1 and CDR2 sequences are MGHRA and YSYEKL. The CDR3 length is 17 residues. Under the authors' procedure: Reference gene primer amplification yielded estimated nucleated cell counts. Method: immunoSEQ multiplex PCR; TCRdb's copy keeps in-frame clones and lacks some. V, J and clone size were drawn from that table, and D and trimming were deduced from the DNA. This table holds about 190,000 clones, approximately 90% found once. What was sequenced was peripheral blood. This chain links TRBV4-1 with TRBJ2-1; the match to TRBD2 covers 7 bases. The receptor comes from a man aged 35 to 55 with active or convalescent COVID-19. For the CDR3, the DNA is TGCGCCAGCAGCCAAACACTCGGGGACTACCTATACAATGAGCAGTTCTTC. Translating it yields CASSQTLGDYLYNEQFF.